This T cell receptor (beta chain) was observed in a study of blood T cell repertoires in COVID-19. Study overall: Material from acute and convalescent COVID-19 was sourced from the United States, Italy and Spain.

Germline CDR1 SGHNT, CDR2 YYREEE (reference sequence). This CDR3 spans 15 amino acids. Trimming stripped 4 bases from V and 8 bases from J, with 18 bases between. The repertoire was sequenced with immunoSEQ multiplex PCR; TCRdb's copy has only in-frame clones and lacks some. This sample has roughly 90,000 clones, with 85% to 90% found just once. The specimen was peripheral blood. This receptor was identified in a human donor with active COVID-19. The donor label of this sample is uncertain. V is TRBV5-4 and J is TRBJ1-4, with D possibly being TRBD1 (5 bases). CDR3 residues: CASSTRRGREEKLFF. CDR3 nucleotides: TGTGCCAGCAGCACACGTCGGGGGAGAGAGGAAAAACTGTTTTTT.